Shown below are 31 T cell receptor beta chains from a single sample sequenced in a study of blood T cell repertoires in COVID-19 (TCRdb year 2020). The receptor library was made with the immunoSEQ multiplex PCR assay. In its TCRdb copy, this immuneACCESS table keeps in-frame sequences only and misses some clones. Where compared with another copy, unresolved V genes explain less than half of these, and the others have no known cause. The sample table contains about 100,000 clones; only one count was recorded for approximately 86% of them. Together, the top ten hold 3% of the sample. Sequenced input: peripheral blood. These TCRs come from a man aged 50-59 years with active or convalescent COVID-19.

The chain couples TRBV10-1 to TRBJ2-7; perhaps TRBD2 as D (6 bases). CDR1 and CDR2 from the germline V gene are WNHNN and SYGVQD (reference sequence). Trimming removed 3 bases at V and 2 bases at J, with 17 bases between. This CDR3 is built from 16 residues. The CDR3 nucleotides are TGCGCCAGCAGTGACCCAGGTGGGGGGAACCCCTACGAGCAGTACTTC. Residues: CASSDPGGGNPYEQYF.

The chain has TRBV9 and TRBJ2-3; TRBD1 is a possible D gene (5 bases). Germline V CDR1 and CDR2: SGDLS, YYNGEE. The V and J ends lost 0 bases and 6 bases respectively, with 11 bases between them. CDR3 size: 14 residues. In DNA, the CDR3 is TGTGCCAGCAGCGTAGTCGCAGGGTCGGATACGCAGTATTTT. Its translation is CASSVVAGSDTQYF.

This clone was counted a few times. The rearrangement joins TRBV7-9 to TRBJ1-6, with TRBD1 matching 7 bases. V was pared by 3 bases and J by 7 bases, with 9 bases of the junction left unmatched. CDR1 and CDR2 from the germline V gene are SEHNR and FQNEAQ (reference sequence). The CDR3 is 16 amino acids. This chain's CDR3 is CASSLSGAGGNSPLHF. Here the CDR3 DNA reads TGTGCCAGCAGCTTGAGTGGGGCAGGGGGAAATTCACCCCTCCACTTT.

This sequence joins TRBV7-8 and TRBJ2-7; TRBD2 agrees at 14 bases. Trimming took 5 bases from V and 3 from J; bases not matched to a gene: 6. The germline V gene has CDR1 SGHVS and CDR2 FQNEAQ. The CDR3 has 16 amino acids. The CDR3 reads CASSLGLAGGYYEQYV. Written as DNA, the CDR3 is TGTGCCAGCAGCCTAGGACTAGCGGGGGGTTACTACGAGCAGTACGTC.

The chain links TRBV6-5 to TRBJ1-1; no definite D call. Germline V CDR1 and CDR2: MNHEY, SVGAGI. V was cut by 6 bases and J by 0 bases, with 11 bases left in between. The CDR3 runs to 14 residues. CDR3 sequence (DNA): TGTGCCAGCAGAGACATCAGAGTGAACACTGAAGCTTTCTTT. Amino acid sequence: CASRDIRVNTEAFF.

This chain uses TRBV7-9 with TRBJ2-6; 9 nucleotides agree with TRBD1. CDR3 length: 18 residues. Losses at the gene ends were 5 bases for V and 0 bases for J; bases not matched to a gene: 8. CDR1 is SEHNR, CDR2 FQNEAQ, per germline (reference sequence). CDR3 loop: CASSTWTGVNSGANVLTF. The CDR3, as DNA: TGTGCCAGCAGCACCTGGACAGGGGTGAACTCTGGGGCCAACGTCCTGACTTTC. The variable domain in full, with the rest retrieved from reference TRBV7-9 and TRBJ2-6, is DTGVSQNPRHKITKRGQNVTFRCDPISEHNRLYWYRQTLGQGPEFLTYFQNEAQLEKSRLLSDRFSAERPKGSFSTLEIQRTEQGDSAMYLCASSTWTGVNSGANVLTFGAGSRLTVL.

The DNA for the CDR3 is TGCGCCAGCAGCCGGACTAGCGGGGGGATTCAAGAGACCCAGTACTTC. It is translated as CASSRTSGGIQETQYF. The chain employs TRBV5-1 and TRBJ2-5, with 14 nucleotides matching TRBD2. Germline trimming cut 4 bases from V and 2 bases from J; bases unmatched to any gene: 4. The CDR3 spans 16 residues. From germline, CDR1 is SGHRS and CDR2 YFSETQ.

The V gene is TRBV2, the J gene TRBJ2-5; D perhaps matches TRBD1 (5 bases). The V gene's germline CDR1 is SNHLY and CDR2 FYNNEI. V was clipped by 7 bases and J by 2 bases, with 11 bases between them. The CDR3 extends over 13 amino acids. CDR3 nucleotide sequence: TGTGCCAGCAAGCGACAGACTCAAGAGACCCAGTACTTC. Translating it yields CASKRQTQETQYF.

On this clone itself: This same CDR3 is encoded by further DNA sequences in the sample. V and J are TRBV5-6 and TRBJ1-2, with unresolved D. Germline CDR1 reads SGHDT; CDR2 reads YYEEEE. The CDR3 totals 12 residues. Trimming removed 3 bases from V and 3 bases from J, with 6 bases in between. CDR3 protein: CASSSGDYGYTF. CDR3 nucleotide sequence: TGTGCCAGCAGCTCCGGAGACTATGGCTACACCTTC.

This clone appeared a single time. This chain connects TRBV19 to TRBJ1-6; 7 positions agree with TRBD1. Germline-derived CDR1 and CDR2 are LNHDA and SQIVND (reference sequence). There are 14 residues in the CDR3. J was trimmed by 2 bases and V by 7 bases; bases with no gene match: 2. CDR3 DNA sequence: TGTGCCAGTAAGACAGGGACCTATAATTCACCCCTCCACTTT. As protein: CASKTGTYNSPLHF.

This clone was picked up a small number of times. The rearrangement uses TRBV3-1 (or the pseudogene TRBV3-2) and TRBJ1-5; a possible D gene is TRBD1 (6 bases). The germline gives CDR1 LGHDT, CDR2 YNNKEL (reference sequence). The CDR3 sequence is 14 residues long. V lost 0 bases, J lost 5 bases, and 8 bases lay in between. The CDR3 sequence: CASSQDRTDQPQHF. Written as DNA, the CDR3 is TGTGCCAGCAGCCAAGATAGGACAGATCAGCCCCAGCATTTT.

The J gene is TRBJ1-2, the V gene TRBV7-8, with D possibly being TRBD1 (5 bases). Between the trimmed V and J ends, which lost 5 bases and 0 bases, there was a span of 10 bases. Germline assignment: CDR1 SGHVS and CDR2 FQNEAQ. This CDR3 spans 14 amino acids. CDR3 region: CASSPSTANYGYTF. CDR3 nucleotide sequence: TGTGCCAGCAGCCCCTCGACAGCTAACTATGGCTACACCTTC.

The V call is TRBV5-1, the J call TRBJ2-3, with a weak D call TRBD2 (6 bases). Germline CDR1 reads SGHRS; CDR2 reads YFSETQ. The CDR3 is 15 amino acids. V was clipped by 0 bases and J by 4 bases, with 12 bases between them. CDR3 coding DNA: TGCGCCAGCAGCTTGGCCCAGGAGGGGTCAGATACGCAGTATTTT. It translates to CASSLAQEGSDTQYF.

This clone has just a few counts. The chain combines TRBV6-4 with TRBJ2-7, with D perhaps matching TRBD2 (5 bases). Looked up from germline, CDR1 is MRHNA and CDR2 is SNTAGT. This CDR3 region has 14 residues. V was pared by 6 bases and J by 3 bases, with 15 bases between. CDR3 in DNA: TGTGCCAGCAGCTGCAGGTGGGAGAACTACGAGCAGTACGTC. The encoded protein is CASSCRWENYEQYV.

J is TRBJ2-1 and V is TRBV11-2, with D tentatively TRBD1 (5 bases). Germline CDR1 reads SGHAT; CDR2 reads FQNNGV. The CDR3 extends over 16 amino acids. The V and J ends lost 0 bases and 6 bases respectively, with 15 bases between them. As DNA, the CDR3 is TGTGCCAGCAGCTTAGAGGGGCACACCGTCGGCAATGAGCAGTTCTTC. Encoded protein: CASSLEGHTVGNEQFF.

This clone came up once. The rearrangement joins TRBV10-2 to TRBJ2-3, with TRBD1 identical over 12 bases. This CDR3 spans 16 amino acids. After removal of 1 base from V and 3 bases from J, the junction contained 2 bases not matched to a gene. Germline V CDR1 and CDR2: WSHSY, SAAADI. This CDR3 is CASSEWDRGLTDTQYF. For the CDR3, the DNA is TGCGCCAGCAGTGAGTGGGACAGGGGGCTGACAGATACGCAGTATTTT.

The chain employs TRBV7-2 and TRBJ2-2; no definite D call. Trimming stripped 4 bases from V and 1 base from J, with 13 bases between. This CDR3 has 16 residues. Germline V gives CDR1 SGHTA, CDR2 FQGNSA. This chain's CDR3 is CASSSPVAKNTGELFF. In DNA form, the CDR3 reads TGTGCCAGCAGCTCCCCAGTTGCCAAGAACACCGGGGAGCTGTTTTTT.

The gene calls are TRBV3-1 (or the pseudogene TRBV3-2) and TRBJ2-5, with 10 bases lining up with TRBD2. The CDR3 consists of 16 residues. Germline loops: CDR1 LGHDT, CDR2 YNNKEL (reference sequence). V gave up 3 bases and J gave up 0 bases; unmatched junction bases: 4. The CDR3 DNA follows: TGTGCCAGCAGCCACCATAGCGGGGGGCACCAAGAGACCCAGTACTTC. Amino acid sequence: CASSHHSGGHQETQYF.

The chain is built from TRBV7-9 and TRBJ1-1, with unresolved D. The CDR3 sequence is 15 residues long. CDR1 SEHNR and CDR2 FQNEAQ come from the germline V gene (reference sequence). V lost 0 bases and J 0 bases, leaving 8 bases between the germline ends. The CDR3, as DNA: TGTGCCAGCAGCTTAGCGGGCTGGATGAACACTGAAGCTTTCTTT. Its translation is CASSLAGWMNTEAFF.

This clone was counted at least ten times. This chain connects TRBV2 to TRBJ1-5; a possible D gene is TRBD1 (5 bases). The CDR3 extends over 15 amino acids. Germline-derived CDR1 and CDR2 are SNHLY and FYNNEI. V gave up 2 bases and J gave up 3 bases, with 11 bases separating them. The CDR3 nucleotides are TGTGCCAGCAGTGAATCGACAGCCCTCAATCAGCCCCAGCATTTT. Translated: CASSESTALNQPQHF.

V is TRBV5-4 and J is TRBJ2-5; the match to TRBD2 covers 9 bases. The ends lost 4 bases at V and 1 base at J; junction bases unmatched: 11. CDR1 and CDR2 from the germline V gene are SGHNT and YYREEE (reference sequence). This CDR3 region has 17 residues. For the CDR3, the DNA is TGTGCCAGCAGCCCGAGGGGGGCTAGCGGGGTCCAAGAGACCCAGTACTTC. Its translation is CASSPRGASGVQETQYF.

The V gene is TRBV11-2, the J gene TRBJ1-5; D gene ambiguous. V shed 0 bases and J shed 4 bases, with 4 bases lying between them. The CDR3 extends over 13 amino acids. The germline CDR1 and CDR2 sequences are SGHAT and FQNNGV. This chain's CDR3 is CASSLEANQPQHF. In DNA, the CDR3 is TGTGCCAGCAGCTTAGAGGCAAATCAGCCCCAGCATTTT.

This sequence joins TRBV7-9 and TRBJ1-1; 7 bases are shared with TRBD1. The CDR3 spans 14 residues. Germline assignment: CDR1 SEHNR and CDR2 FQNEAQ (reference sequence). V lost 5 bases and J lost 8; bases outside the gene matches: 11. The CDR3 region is CASSPQQGQTEAFF. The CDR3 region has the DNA TGTGCCAGCAGCCCCCAACAGGGACAGACCGAAGCTTTCTTT.

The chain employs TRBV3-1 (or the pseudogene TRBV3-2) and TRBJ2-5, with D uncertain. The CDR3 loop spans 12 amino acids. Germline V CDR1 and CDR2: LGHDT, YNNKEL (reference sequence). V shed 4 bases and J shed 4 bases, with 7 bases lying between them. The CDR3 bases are TGTGCCAGCAGCCTCCAGGTAGAGACCCAGTACTTC. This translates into CASSLQVETQYF.

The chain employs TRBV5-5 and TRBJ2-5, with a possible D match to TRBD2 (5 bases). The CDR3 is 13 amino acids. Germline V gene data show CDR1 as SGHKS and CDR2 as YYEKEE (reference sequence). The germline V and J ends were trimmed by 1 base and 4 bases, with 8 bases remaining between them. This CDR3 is CASSLLAGETQYF. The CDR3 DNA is TGTGCCAGCAGCTTGCTGGCGGGAGAGACCCAGTACTTC.

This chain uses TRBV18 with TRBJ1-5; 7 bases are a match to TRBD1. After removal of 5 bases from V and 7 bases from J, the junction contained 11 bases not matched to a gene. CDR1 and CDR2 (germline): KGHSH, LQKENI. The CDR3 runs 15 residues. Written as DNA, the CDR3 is TGTGCCAGCTCATCCACAGGTGCGACAGGGCAGCCCCAGCATTTT. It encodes CASSSTGATGQPQHF.

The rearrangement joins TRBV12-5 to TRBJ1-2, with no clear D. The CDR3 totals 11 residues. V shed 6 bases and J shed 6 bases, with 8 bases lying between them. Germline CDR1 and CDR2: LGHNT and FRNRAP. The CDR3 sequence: CASGRGDGYTF. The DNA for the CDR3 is TGTGCTAGTGGCCGGGGAGATGGCTACACCTTC.

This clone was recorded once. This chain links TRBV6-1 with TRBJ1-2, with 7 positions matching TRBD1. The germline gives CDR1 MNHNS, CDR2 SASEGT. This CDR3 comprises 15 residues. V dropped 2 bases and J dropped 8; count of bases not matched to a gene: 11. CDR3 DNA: TGTGCCAGCAGTGAACCTCGGTACAGGGGAGACGGCTACACCTTC. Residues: CASSEPRYRGDGYTF.

The DNA of the CDR3 is TGTGCCAGCAGTGCCGCGCAGCCCCAGCATTTT. Amino acids: CASSAAQPQHF. The rearrangement links TRBV2 to TRBJ1-5; D ambiguous. V lost 4 bases to trimming and J lost 7 bases, with 5 bases between them. Per the germline V gene, CDR1 is SNHLY and CDR2 is FYNNEI. The CDR3 runs to 11 residues. Full variable domain (outside the CDR3, taken from reference TRBV2 and TRBJ1-5): EPEVTQTPSHQVTQMGQEVILRCVPISNHLYFYWYRQILGQKVEFLVSFYNNEISEKSEIFDDQFSVERPDGSNFTLKIRSTKLEDSAMYFCASSAAQPQHFGDGTRLSIL.

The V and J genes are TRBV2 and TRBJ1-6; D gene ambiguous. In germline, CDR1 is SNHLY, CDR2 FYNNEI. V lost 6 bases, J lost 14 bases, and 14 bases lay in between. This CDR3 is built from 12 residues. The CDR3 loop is CASRTPSSSLHF. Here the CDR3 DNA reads TGTGCCAGCAGAACGCCGAGCTCTTCCCTCCACTTT.

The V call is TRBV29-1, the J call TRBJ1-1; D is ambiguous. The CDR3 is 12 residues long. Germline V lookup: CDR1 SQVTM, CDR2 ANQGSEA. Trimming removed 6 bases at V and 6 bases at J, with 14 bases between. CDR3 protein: CSVAQMTAEAFF. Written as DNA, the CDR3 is TGCAGCGTCGCACAGATGACGGCTGAAGCTTTCTTT.